The entry that follows covers one T cell receptor (beta chain) sequence. Its antigen is unidentified. These data are taken from a study of cytomegalovirus exposure and HLA in healthy donors. CDR1 is SGHNT, CDR2 YYREEE, per germline (reference sequence). V lost 4 bases to trimming and J lost 4 bases; unmatched junction nucleotides: 4. The CDR3 has 15 amino acids. Study findings and constraints: A later analysis found TCR association rates differed by HLA locus, highest for DRB1 and lowest for HLA-C.

The PCR ran on 60 Vbeta and 13 Jbeta primers. The method was immunoSEQ multiplex PCR; TCRdb's version includes in-frame clones alone and lacks a portion of them. Of some 170,000 clones in the sample, about 65% were seen once. The sequence derives from a woman aged 25 to 39 in good health and CMV-seronegative. The V and J genes are TRBV5-4 and TRBJ2-1; 11 bases line up with TRBD2. Sequenced material: PBMCs. CDR3 region: CASSQTSGMYNEQFF. In DNA, the CDR3 is TGTGCCAGCAGCCAGACTAGCGGGATGTACAATGAGCAGTTCTTC.